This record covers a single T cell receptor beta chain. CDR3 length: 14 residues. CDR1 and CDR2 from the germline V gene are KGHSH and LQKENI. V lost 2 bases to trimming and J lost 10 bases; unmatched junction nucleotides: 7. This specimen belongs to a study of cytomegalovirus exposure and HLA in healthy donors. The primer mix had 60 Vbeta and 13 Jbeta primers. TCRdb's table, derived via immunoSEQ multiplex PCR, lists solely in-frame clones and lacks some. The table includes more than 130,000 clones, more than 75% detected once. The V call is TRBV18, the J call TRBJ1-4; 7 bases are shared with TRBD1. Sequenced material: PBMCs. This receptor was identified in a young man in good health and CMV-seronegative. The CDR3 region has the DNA TGTGCCAGCTCACCAGAAGGGGGCCCCGTAAAACTGTTTTTT. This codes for CASSPEGGPVKLFF.